The 32 T cell receptor delta chains below were found in one sample sequenced in a study of gamma-delta chains in newborns, infants, children (dated by TCRdb to between 2018 and 2020). The run used an Illumina MiSeq. Clone calls in TCRdb were regenerated from the public reads with CATT, after which identical DNA sequences shared one row. For this sample the table gives about 8,500 delta-chain clones, of which approximately 3.6% were detected only once. Together, the top ten hold over 15% of the sample. Sequencing was carried out using blood. The receptors were gathered from a child who was a newborn, infant or young child, either healthy, febrile or measles-vaccinated (not recorded which).

A remark on this clone: A much more abundant neighbour one base away suggests this may be a read error. Different DNA sequences within this sample yield the same CDR3. The chain recombines TRDV2 with TRDJ3, with D possibly TRDD3 on 6 matching bases. The germline V gene encodes CDR1 GEAIGNYY and CDR2 EKD. CDR3 size: 18 residues. The CDR3 is CACDTWGPSSWDTRQTFF. DNA of the CDR3: TGTGCCTGTGACACCTGGGGGCCCAGCTCCTGGGACACCCGACAGACGTTTTTC.

There are a few counts of this clone. Other DNA sequences from this sample encode an identical CDR3 as well. V usage is TRDV2 and J usage is TRDJ2; TRDD3 aligns across 11 bases. Germline loops: CDR1 GEAIGNYY, CDR2 EKD. The CDR3 loop spans 17 amino acids. V gave up 0 bases and J gave up 0 bases; unmatched junction bases: 2. CDR3 sequence (DNA): TGTGCCTGTGACACCCTACTGGGGGATACTTTGACAGCACAACTCTTCTTT. Translating gives CACDTLLGDTLTAQLFF.

In its sample, this clone is medium-sized. This rearrangement joins TRDV2 to TRDJ1; a weak D match, TRDD3 (6 bases). Germline V gene sequence: CDR1 GEAIGNYY, CDR2 EKD. This CDR3 spans 12 amino acids. Trimming cost V 5 bases and J 0 bases, with 6 bases left between them. This CDR3 is CACGGYTDKLIF. In DNA, the CDR3 is TGTGCCTGTGGGGGATACACCGATAAACTCATCTTT.

This clone was counted only a few times. Different DNA sequences within this sample yield the same CDR3. The chain employs TRDV2 and TRDJ1; 7 nucleotides align to TRDD3. V was pared by 0 bases and J by 0 bases, with 15 bases of the junction left unmatched. This CDR3 spans 19 amino acids. In germline, CDR1 is GEAIGNYY, CDR2 EKD. CDR3 nucleotides: TGTGCCTGTGACACCGGCTGTGCTGGGGGGACACGGTACACCGATAAACTCATCTTT. Translation gives CACDTGCAGGTRYTDKLIF.

The chain couples TRDV2 to TRDJ1; TRDD3 matches 9 bases. Germline-derived CDR1 and CDR2 are GEAIGNYY and EKD. Germline trimming cut 3 bases from V and 0 bases from J; bases unmatched to any gene: 7. This CDR3 is built from 16 residues. The CDR3 DNA reads as TGTGCCTGTGACTCCCTACTGGGGGAGTACACCGATAAACTCATCTTT. Its protein product is CACDSLLGEYTDKLIF.

This clone came up a few times. Different DNA sequences within this sample yield the same CDR3. The CDR3 loop reads CACDTVLGDTDKLIF. In nucleotides, the CDR3 is TGTGCCTGTGACACTGTGCTGGGGGATACCGATAAACTCATCTTT. This chain links TRDV2 with TRDJ1, with 9 nucleotides matching TRDD3. V lost 1 base and J lost 2; bases outside the gene matches: 4. The CDR3 has 15 residues. CDR1 GEAIGNYY and CDR2 EKD come from the germline V gene.

Concerning this clone: This may be a read error: a much more frequent sequence differs by one nucleotide. The sample carries other DNA sequences with the same CDR3. The chain carries TRDV2 and TRDJ3, with TRDD3 identical over 10 bases. Germline loops: CDR1 GEAIGNYY, CDR2 EKD. The CDR3 is made up of 18 amino acids. CDR3 sequence: CACDNWGIGSWDTRQMFF. The CDR3 coding sequence is TGCGCCTGTGACAACTGGGGGATCGGCTCCTGGGACACCCGACAGATGTTTTTC.

Turning to this clone: A much larger clonotype is one base distant, so this may be a read error. Other DNA sequences from this sample encode an identical CDR3 as well. The rearrangement uses TRDV2 and TRDJ3; 9 nucleotides line up with TRDD3. V was clipped by 0 bases and J by 0 bases; unmatched bases: 5. The CDR3 spans 19 residues. Germline V gives CDR1 GEAIGNYY, CDR2 EKD. CDR3 sequence (DNA): TGTGCCTGTGACACCGTACTGGGGGACATCTCCTGGGACACCCGACAGATGTTTTTC. This encodes CACDTVLGDISWDTRQMFF.

This clone was observed a few times. TCRdb assigns this DNA the protein of a much larger clone, which departs from its translation at residue 10; this likely reflects a read error, and the protein shown comes from translating the DNA. The rearrangement joins TRDV2 to TRDJ1; TRDD3 agrees at 7 bases. Germline V gene lookup returns CDR1 GEAIGNYY and CDR2 EKD. After removal of 3 bases from V and 10 bases from J, the junction contained 13 bases not matched to a gene. The CDR3 has 14 residues. The CDR3 loop reads CACDSITGDPGLIF. CDR3 DNA sequence: TGTGCCTGTGACTCCATTACTGGGGACCCGGGACTCATCTTT.

This clone showed up just a few times. The chain couples TRDV2 to TRDJ3; 11 bases agree with TRDD3. Trimming took 0 bases from V and 2 from J; bases not matched to a gene: 5. The CDR3 covers 19 residues. Germline lookup yields CDR1 GEAIGNYY and CDR2 EKD. The CDR3 protein is CACDTAGGYRTWDTRQMFF. CDR3 sequence (DNA): TGTGCCTGTGACACCGCTGGGGGATACCGGACCTGGGACACCCGACAGATGTTTTTC.

This clone is labeled as medium-sized. Other DNA variants within this sample encode the same CDR3. V and J are TRDV2 and TRDJ3; 11 bases are a match to TRDD3. Germline trimming cut 1 base from V and 3 bases from J; bases unmatched to any gene: 4. The germline gives CDR1 GEAIGNYY, CDR2 EKD. The CDR3 runs to 18 residues. The CDR3 DNA follows: TGTGCCTGTGACACTGGGGGATACGGATACTGGGACACCCGACAGATGTTTTTC. Protein: CACDTGGYGYWDTRQMFF.

For this clone: This DNA's translation differs at residue 3 from TCRdb's protein, which comes from a much larger clone; a read error is likely, and the protein shown is translated from the DNA. This chain connects TRDV2 to TRDJ3, with 9 bases lining up with TRDD3. Germline CDR1 is GEAIGNYY and CDR2 is EKD. The CDR3 is 18 amino acids. Written as DNA, the CDR3 is TGTGCCCGTGACACCGTGACTGGGGGATCCTGGGACACCCGACAGATGTTTTTC. Protein product: CARDTVTGGSWDTRQMFF.

Of note for this clone: One base away lies a much larger clone, so this may be a sequencing read error. Different DNA sequences within this sample yield the same CDR3. This chain connects TRDV2 to TRDJ3; 13 bases align to TRDD3. Germline lookup yields CDR1 GEAIGNYY and CDR2 EKD. The CDR3 sequence is 21 residues long. CDR3 residues: CACDPVSTGGYVSWDTRQMFF. The CDR3 coding sequence is TGTGCCTGTGACCCCGTCAGTACTGGGGGATACGTCTCCTGGGACACCCGACAGATGTTCTTC.

The table lists this clone with a few counts. The CDR3 region has the DNA TGTGCAGCAAGCGACCGGGGGATAGACCCGTACACCGATAAACTCATCTTT. It codes for CAASDRGIDPYTDKLIF. This chain uses TRAV29/DV5 with TRDJ1; TRDD3 aligns across 8 bases. The V gene's germline CDR1 is NSMFDY and CDR2 ISSIKDK. CDR3 length: 17 amino acids. Unmatched junction bases numbered 10, after V lost 0 bases and J lost 0 bases.

This clone ranks as medium-sized. This specimen includes other DNA sequences encoding the same CDR3. The rearrangement uses TRDV2 and TRDJ3; TRDD3 agrees at 13 bases. CDR1 GEAIGNYY and CDR2 EKD come from the germline V gene. The CDR3 extends over 20 amino acids. The V gene end was trimmed by 1 base and the J gene end by 1 base; junction bases not matched to a gene: 6. The chain's CDR3 is CACDTVLGDTVSWDTRQMFF. The CDR3, as DNA: TGTGCCTGTGACACAGTACTGGGGGATACGGTATCCTGGGACACCCGACAGATGTTTTTC.

This clone has more than one count but fewer than ten. A read error may explain this, as a much larger clone is one base away. Other DNA sequences in the same sample also yield this CDR3. This rearrangement joins TRDV2 to TRDJ3, with D possibly being TRDD3 (6 bases). Looked up from germline, CDR1 is GEAIGNYY and CDR2 is EKD. This CDR3 is 19 amino acids long. CDR3 in DNA: TGTGCCTGTGACACCAGTTGGGGGCCGAGCTCCTGGGACACCCGTCAGATGTTTTTC. It specifies CACDTSWGPSSWDTRQMFF.

With respect to this clone: This may be a read error, as it is one base from a much larger clone. Other DNA sequences of this sample code for an identical CDR3. The chain links TRDV2 to TRDJ1; 12 nucleotides agree with TRDD3. Germline-derived CDR1 and CDR2 are GEAIGNYY and EKD. The CDR3 runs 14 residues. The CDR3 DNA is TGTGCCTGTGACCTACTGGGGGATACCGATAAGCTCATCTTT. Translating it yields CACDLLGDTDKLIF.

On this clone itself: TCRdb shows a much larger clone's protein in place of this DNA's translation, and the two differ at residue 7, likely through a read error; the protein shown is translated from the DNA. The chain recombines TRDV2 with TRDJ2, with D perhaps TRDD3 (6 bases). Germline V gene data show CDR1 as GEAIGNYY and CDR2 as EKD. Trimming cost V 2 bases and J 4 bases, with 10 bases left between them. This CDR3 spans 14 amino acids. This CDR3 reads CACDRIHGTAQLFF. CDR3 DNA sequence: TGTGCCTGTGACAGGATACACGGGACAGCACAACTCTTCTTT.

There are a few counts of this clone. This clone may be a read error of a much larger clone one base away. The chain links TRDV2 to TRDJ3; weak D call: TRDD3 (6 bases). Germline values: CDR1 GEAIGNYY, CDR2 EKD. V was pared by 1 base and J by 11 bases, with 14 bases between. The CDR3 runs to 15 residues. The CDR3 region is CACDTGIGAARQMFF. The CDR3 nucleotides read TGTGCCTGTGACACGGGGATCGGGGCCGCCCGACAGATGTTTTTC.

This clone was recorded a few times. The junction departs from the called germline gene at one end, perhaps through a read error. The V gene is TRDV2, the J gene TRDJ3, with TRDD3 matching over 7 bases. In germline, CDR1 is GEAIGNYY, CDR2 EKD. This CDR3 is 18 amino acids long. The CDR3: CACDTGGCGSWDTRQLFF. The CDR3 DNA sequence: TGTGCCTGTGACACCGGGGGATGCGGCTCCTGGGACACCCGACAGTTGTTTTTC.

This clone was found a few times. A single base is all that separates this from a far larger clone, so a read error is likely. At the DNA level, this CDR3 is encoded by other sequences in the same sample as well. The chain carries TRDV2 and TRDJ1; 9 bases are a match to TRDD3. Germline V CDR1 and CDR2: GEAIGNYY, EKD. Losses at the gene ends were 2 bases for V and 0 bases for J; bases not matched to a gene: 6. The CDR3 covers 16 residues. The chain's CDR3 is CACDILGDTYTDKLIF. The CDR3 nucleotides read TGTGCCTGTGACATACTAGGGGATACGTACACCGATAAACTCATCTTT.

This clone was detected a few times. This chain joins TRDV2 and TRDJ3, with 10 nucleotides matching TRDD3. There are 20 residues in the CDR3. The junction had 9 bases not matched to a gene; V was cut back by 0 bases and J by 2 bases. Germline V gene sequence: CDR1 GEAIGNYY, CDR2 EKD. DNA of the CDR3: TGTGCCTGTGACACCGTACTGGGGGATCCACTCCCCTGGGACACCCGACAGATGTTTTTC. Residues: CACDTVLGDPLPWDTRQMFF.

This clone was counted ten times or more. V and J are TRDV1 and TRDJ2, with TRDD2 as a possible D gene (6 bases). The CDR3 is made up of 19 amino acids. Per the germline V gene, CDR1 is TSWWSYY and CDR2 is QGS. V lost 1 base and J 6 bases, leaving 24 bases between the germline ends. CDR3 in amino acids: CALGERVLQGPRRPAQLFF. The DNA for the CDR3 is TGTGCTCTTGGGGAACGGGTCCTACAGGGGCCAAGGCGGCCAGCACAACTCTTCTTT.

This clone is labeled as medium-sized (0.01 to 0.1%). V is TRDV2 and J is TRDJ1; the match to TRDD3 covers 8 bases. Germline loops: CDR1 GEAIGNYY, CDR2 EKD. After removal of 3 bases from V and 0 bases from J, the junction contained 5 bases not matched to a gene. The CDR3 covers 15 residues. The CDR3 sequence is CACDSLLGDTDKLIF. CDR3 DNA: TGTGCCTGTGACTCCTTACTGGGGGACACCGATAAACTCATCTTT.

To note about this clone: Just one base apart from a much larger clone, this may be a read error. With the J gene uncalled, the V gene is TRDV2. This CDR3 spans 12 amino acids. CDR1 GEAIGNYY and CDR2 EKD come from the germline V gene. The CDR3 is CASGGPGGKPIF. CDR3 nucleotide sequence: TGTGCCTCCGGGGGTCCCGGGGGTAAACCCATCTTT.

Only a few counts were recorded for this clone. The sample carries other DNA sequences with the same CDR3. The genes are TRDV2 and TRDJ2, with 13 bases aligning to TRDD3. The J segment lost 8 bases and the V segment lost 3 bases, leaving 8 bases of the junction unmatched. Per germline, CDR1 GEAIGNYY and CDR2 EKD. The CDR3 is 16 residues long. CDR3 amino acids: CACDSVLGDTGAQLFF. The CDR3 nucleotides read TGTGCCTGTGACTCCGTACTGGGGGATACGGGGGCACAACTCTTCTTT.

This clone turned up a few times. A much larger clone differs by one base, so this may be a read error. The chain recombines TRDV2 with TRDJ3; 11 positions agree with TRDD3. Germline CDR1 is GEAIGNYY and CDR2 is EKD. The CDR3 contains 19 residues. In nucleotides, the CDR3 is TGTGCCTGTGACACTGGGGGATACGCAAGCTCCCGGGACACCCGACAGATGTTTTTC. Translation gives CACDTGGYASSRDTRQMFF.

To note about this clone: At one end the junction does not follow the germline gene, possibly because of a read error. This rearrangement joins TRDV2 to TRDJ3, with 9 positions matching TRDD3. Germline CDR1 GEAIGNYY, CDR2 EKD. This CDR3 is built from 17 residues. CDR3 region: CACDPWGISWGTRQMFF. The CDR3 region has the DNA TGTGCCTGTGATCCCTGGGGGATCTCCTGGGGCACCCGACAGATGTTTTTC.

By sample fraction, this clone is medium-sized (0.01 to 0.1%). Within the sample, other DNA sequences also encode this same CDR3. The chain employs TRDV2 and TRDJ1, with TRDD3 matching 12 bases. V was pared by 2 bases and J by 0 bases, with 6 bases of the junction left unmatched. CDR1 is GEAIGNYY and CDR2 is EKD in the germline V gene. This CDR3 contains 17 residues. The CDR3 bases are TGTGCCTGTGACATACTGGGGGATACTAGGTACACCGATAAACTCATCTTT. It codes for CACDILGDTRYTDKLIF.

This clone was seen a handful of times. Other DNA sequences in the sample encode the same CDR3. The CDR3 bases are TGTGCCTGTGACACTCTGGGGGCCTCCTGGGACACCCGACAGATGTTTTTC. It encodes CACDTLGASWDTRQMFF. This chain joins TRDV2 and TRDJ3, with 7 bases aligning to TRDD3. Trimming removed 1 base from V and 0 bases from J; junction bases left unmatched: 2. The CDR3 contains 17 residues. Germline V gives CDR1 GEAIGNYY, CDR2 EKD.

In regard to this clone: This may be a read error: a much more frequent sequence differs by one nucleotide. Other DNA sequences in the same sample also yield this CDR3. The chain carries TRDV2 and TRDJ1, with a weak D call TRDD3 (6 bases). This CDR3 region has 17 residues. Germline CDR1 reads GEAIGNYY; CDR2 reads EKD. V lost 3 bases, J lost 0 bases, and 19 bases lay in between. The CDR3 region has the DNA TGTGCCTGTGACCATTTACTAGGGGATCTCCACACCGATAAACTCATCTTT. Amino acid sequence: CACDHLLGDLHTDKLIF.

The CDR3 spells CACDNLTGGIRSWDTRQMFF. The CDR3 DNA sequence: TGTGCCTGTGATAACCTTACTGGGGGGATACGCTCCTGGGACACCCGACAGATGTTTTTC. The chain joins TRDV2 to TRDJ3; 10 bases are shared with TRDD3. The J gene, missing from TCRdb, was assigned here through DNA to germline matching. After removal of 4 bases from V and 0 bases from J, the junction contained 11 bases not matched to a gene. Germline assignment: CDR1 GEAIGNYY and CDR2 EKD. The CDR3 loop spans 20 amino acids.